Each of the 29 T cell receptor beta chains below was sequenced from the same sample in a study of T-cell memory formation after mild COVID-19. TCRdb independently ran MiXCR on the 5' RACE reads; one entry per CDR3 protein. The repertoire holds 300,000 or so distinct CDR3 sequences, with roughly 15% as singletons. Source material: PBMCs or a T cell subset sorted from them (not recorded which). The receptors originated from a man aged 18 to 30 who had mild COVID-19 (a few samples of this study predate the infection). Cell type and time point are not known.

This clonotype was seen more than once but under ten times. This sequence joins TRBV6-5 and TRBJ1-2; TRBD1 agrees at 7 bases. The CDR3 is 13 residues long. CDR1 MNHEY and CDR2 SVGAGI come from the germline V gene. V trimming: 7 bases; J trimming: 3 bases; junction bases outside the gene matches: 5. CDR3 in amino acids: CASKWQGDYGYTF. Here the CDR3 DNA reads TGTGCCAGCAAGTGGCAGGGGGACTATGGCTACACCTTC.

In this sample, this clonotype turned up a few times. The chain recombines TRBV6-4 with TRBJ2-1, with TRBD2 identical over 7 bases. After removal of 7 bases from V and 4 bases from J, the junction contained 7 bases not matched to a gene. Germline-derived CDR1 and CDR2 are MRHNA and SNTAGT. This CDR3 comprises 14 residues. In DNA, the CDR3 is TGTGCCAGCAAGCGGGATAGAGAGTACAATGAGCAGTTCTTC. It yields the protein CASKRDREYNEQFF.

The sample holds a few counts of this clonotype. This chain links TRBV20-1 with TRBJ2-5; the D is unclear. Per the germline V gene, CDR1 is DFQATT and CDR2 is SNEGSKA (reference sequence). The CDR3 has 14 amino acids. V lost 3 bases and J lost 2, with 13 bases in between. The CDR3, as DNA: TGCAGTGCTAGTTCCCGTCGGTTACAAGAGACCCAGTACTTC. Protein: CSASSRRLQETQYF.

This clonotype came up a few times. This sequence joins TRBV3-1 and TRBJ2-3, with D perhaps TRBD1 or TRBD2 (5 bases each). Trimming removed 6 bases from V and 5 bases from J, with 18 bases in between. CDR1 LGHDT and CDR2 YNNKEL come from the germline V gene (reference sequence). CDR3 length: 15 amino acids. The CDR3 loop reads CASSRRRVGEDTQYF. In DNA, the CDR3 is TGTGCCAGCAGTCGCCGCAGGGTGGGGGAAGATACGCAGTATTTT.

This clonotype was picked up a small number of times. The V gene is TRBV6-5, the J gene TRBJ1-2; D uncertain. Germline V lookup: CDR1 MNHEY, CDR2 SVGAGI. V was pared by 6 bases and J by 2 bases, with 10 bases between. The CDR3 totals 13 residues. DNA of the CDR3: TGTGCCAGCAGACCGACGTGGAACTATGGCTACACCTTC. This gives the protein CASRPTWNYGYTF.

This clonotype occurred a few times. The V call is TRBV6-5, the J call TRBJ1-2; 10 bases map to TRBD1. The trim removed 6 bases at V and 4 bases at J, leaving 5 bases unmatched. CDR1 is MNHEY and CDR2 is SVGAGI in the germline V gene. The CDR3 runs to 14 residues. The CDR3 nucleotides are TGTGCCAGCAGGAAGACAGGGGGCACCTATGGCTACACCTTC. It is translated as CASRKTGGTYGYTF.

The sample holds a few counts of this clonotype. The rearrangement links TRBV6-5 to TRBJ2-7; 8 positions match TRBD1. The germline V gene has CDR1 MNHEY and CDR2 SVGAGI. V was pared by 2 bases and J by 6 bases, with 3 bases of the junction left unmatched. This CDR3 spans 13 amino acids. CDR3 nucleotide sequence: TGTGCCAGCAGTTACACCCAGGGGGCCGAGCAGTACTTC. The encoded protein is CASSYTQGAEQYF.

The V call is TRBV11-2, the J call TRBJ2-5; tentatively, D is TRBD2 (6 bases). Per the germline V gene, CDR1 is SGHAT and CDR2 is FQNNGV. CDR3 length: 12 residues. The V end was cut by 6 bases, the J end by 9 bases, with 14 bases between. CDR3 bases: TGTGCCAGCAGGTCGACTGGGGAGGCCCAGTACTTC. Translating gives CASRSTGEAQYF.

This chain uses TRBV4-3 with TRBJ1-5; tentative D call: TRBD1 (6 bases). The CDR3 loop spans 15 amino acids. CDR1 is LGHNA and CDR2 is YSLEER in the germline V gene. Deletions cut 0 bases from V and 7 bases from J, with 13 bases between. The CDR3 bases are TGCGCCAGCAGCCAAGATTCCAGGGGTGGCCAGCCCCAGCATTTT. This codes for CASSQDSRGGQPQHF.

This clonotype showed up just once. The rearrangement joins TRBV2 to TRBJ2-6; no definite D call. With 2 bases removed from V and 4 bases from J, the gap between germline ends came to 9 bases. There are 15 residues in the CDR3. The germline V gene encodes CDR1 SNHLY and CDR2 FYNNEI. CDR3 coding DNA: TGTGCCAGCAGTGAACAACTTGCAGGGGCCAACGTCCTGACTTTC. It specifies CASSEQLAGANVLTF.

This chain joins TRBV7-2 and TRBJ2-4; D is unclear. Trimming removed 6 bases at V and 7 bases at J, with 10 bases between. This CDR3 region has 12 residues. Germline CDR1 reads SGHTA; CDR2 reads FQGNSA. For the CDR3, the DNA is TGTGCCAGCAGTTCCATGGGGAACATTCAGTACTTC. Residues: CASSSMGNIQYF.

This clonotype was counted between two and nine times. The chain carries TRBV9 and TRBJ2-1; D not certain. The V end lost 3 bases, the J end lost 1 base, and 14 bases lay between the germline ends. The CDR3 covers 16 residues. The germline CDR1 and CDR2 sequences are SGDLS and YYNGEE. CDR3 nucleotide sequence: TGTGCCAGCAGCGGTGGTACCGTGCGGTCCTACAATGAGCAGTTCTTC. Its translation: CASSGGTVRSYNEQFF.

DNA for the CDR3: TGTGCCAGCAGTCCGGGGGAGGACACCGGGGAGCTGTTTTTT. This codes for CASSPGEDTGELFF. The rearrangement joins TRBV25-1 to TRBJ2-2; possible D gene TRBD2, 6 bases. The germline V gene has CDR1 MGHDK and CDR2 SYGVNS. The CDR3 contains 14 residues. With 5 bases removed from V and 3 bases from J, the gap between germline ends came to 10 bases. The full variable domain, rest sourced from reference TRBV25-1 and TRBJ2-2, is EADIYQTPRYLVIGTGKKITLECSQTMGHDKMYWYQQDPGMELHLIHYSYGVNSTEKGDLSSESTVSRIRTEHFPLTLESARPSHTSQYLCASSPGEDTGELFFGEGSRLTVL.

V is TRBV25-1 and J is TRBJ1-1; 8 bases are a match to TRBD1. Germline trimming cut 6 bases from V and 4 bases from J; bases unmatched to any gene: 10. The CDR3 is made up of 15 amino acids. Germline CDR1 MGHDK, CDR2 SYGVNS. The CDR3 is CASSVQGASSTEAFF. The DNA of the CDR3 is TGTGCCAGCAGCGTCCAGGGGGCGAGCAGCACTGAAGCTTTCTTT.

This clonotype has at least ten counts. The rearrangement links TRBV4-1 to TRBJ2-5; D perhaps matches TRBD2 (7 bases). Trimming stripped 1 base from V and 3 bases from J, with 12 bases between. This CDR3 comprises 15 residues. Looked up from germline, CDR1 is MGHRA and CDR2 is YSYEKL. The CDR3 is CASSQGGGREETQYF. CDR3 DNA: TGCGCCAGCAGCCAAGGGGGGGGCCGGGAAGAGACCCAGTACTTC.

This clonotype was detected only a few times. This sequence joins TRBV18 and TRBJ2-3; tentative D call: TRBD1 (6 bases). Germline V gene sequence: CDR1 KGHSH, CDR2 LQKENI. Trimming stripped 3 bases from V and 2 bases from J, with 12 bases between. This CDR3 spans 15 amino acids. The CDR3 bases are TGTGCCAGCTCACCCCCGGGACACTCCACAGATACGCAGTATTTT. Translation: CASSPPGHSTDTQYF.

The J gene is TRBJ2-3, the V gene TRBV20-1; D unresolved. The CDR3 sequence is 10 residues long. Germline V gene data show CDR1 as DFQATT and CDR2 as SNEGSKA (reference sequence). V was trimmed by 6 bases and J by 8 bases, leaving 9 bases between them. This CDR3 is CSAERVTQYF. The CDR3 coding sequence is TGCAGTGCCGAGCGAGTTACGCAGTATTTT.

In its sample, this clonotype was seen a few times. The chain's CDR3 is CSAARGRGTDTQYF. DNA for the CDR3: TGCAGTGCAGCAAGGGGCAGGGGCACAGATACGCAGTATTTT. The V call is TRBV20-1, the J call TRBJ2-3; tentatively, D is TRBD1 (5 bases). The V end lost 6 bases, the J end lost 1 base, and 14 bases lay between the germline ends. The CDR3 totals 14 residues. CDR1 and CDR2 from the germline V gene are DFQATT and SNEGSKA (reference sequence).

For the CDR3, the DNA is TGTGCCAGCAGGCGACAGGGTAGTGGGACCCAGTACTTC. This encodes CASRRQGSGTQYF. The chain has TRBV27 and TRBJ2-5, with TRBD1 matching over 7 bases. This CDR3 has 13 amino acids. The germline V gene has CDR1 MNHEY and CDR2 SMNVEV (reference sequence). The ends lost 6 bases at V and 7 bases at J; junction bases unmatched: 8.

There are many counts of this clonotype. V is TRBV3-1 and J is TRBJ2-5; D gene ambiguous. V lost 4 bases to trimming and J lost 7 bases, with 10 bases between them. The CDR3 covers 12 residues. Per germline, CDR1 LGHDT and CDR2 YNNKEL (reference sequence). The CDR3, as DNA: TGTGCCAGCAGCCCTACAGAAAGGACCCAGTACTTC. Translated: CASSPTERTQYF.

This clonotype was found a few times. V is TRBV7-9 and J is TRBJ1-2, with a weak D call TRBD1 (6 bases). Per germline, CDR1 SEHNR and CDR2 FQNEAQ (reference sequence). With 2 bases removed from V and 3 bases from J, the gap between germline ends came to 7 bases. This CDR3 is built from 13 residues. CDR3: CASSLNRDYGYTF. CDR3 DNA: TGTGCCAGCAGCTTAAACAGGGACTATGGCTACACCTTC.

This chain uses TRBV29-1 with TRBJ2-2, with D possibly TRBD2 on 6 matching bases. CDR1 and CDR2 (germline): SQVTM, ANQGSEA. V was trimmed by 7 bases and J by 1 base, leaving 7 bases between them. This CDR3 has 12 residues. DNA for the CDR3: TGCAGCGGGGGAGGGAACACCGGGGAGCTGTTTTTT. Translating gives CSGGGNTGELFF.

This clonotype was seen a few times. The chain couples TRBV12-3 or TRBV12-4 to TRBJ2-3, with TRBD1 identical over 9 bases. After removal of 5 bases from V and 4 bases from J, the junction contained 10 bases not matched to a gene. This CDR3 is 16 amino acids long. CDR3 amino acids: CASSPPTGQGADTQYF. CDR3 in DNA: TGTGCCAGCAGTCCACCCACGGGACAGGGAGCAGATACGCAGTATTTT.

This clonotype was picked up a small number of times. V is TRBV20-1 and J is TRBJ1-1, with D tentatively TRBD1 (6 bases). CDR1 DFQATT and CDR2 SNEGSKA come from the germline V gene (reference sequence). The CDR3 length is 13 residues. Trimming removed 6 bases from V and 11 bases from J, with 22 bases in between. The CDR3 protein is CSAPRGESRGAFF. In DNA form, the CDR3 reads TGCAGTGCGCCGAGGGGGGAGTCCCGCGGGGCTTTCTTT.

This chain links TRBV29-1 with TRBJ1-1, with TRBD1 identical over 10 bases. V gave up 7 bases and J gave up 5 bases; unmatched junction bases: 10. CDR1 SQVTM and CDR2 ANQGSEA come from the germline V gene. The CDR3 is 14 residues long. The DNA for the CDR3 is TGCAGCGCTAACCGGGACAGGGGCACGACTGAAGCTTTCTTT. This encodes CSANRDRGTTEAFF.

To note about this clonotype: A read error may account for a junction end that differs from germline. The chain joins TRBV7-7 to TRBJ1-3; D remains unclear. Per the germline V gene, CDR1 is SSHAT and CDR2 is FNYEAQ (reference sequence). The CDR3 spans 14 residues. In DNA, the CDR3 is TGTGCTAGCAGCGTTTCCCCCTCTGGAAACACCATATATTTT. It encodes CASSVSPSGNTIYF.

The sample holds a few counts of this clonotype. V gene TRBV20-1 combines with J gene TRBJ2-3; a weak D match, TRBD2 (6 bases). The CDR3 length is 14 residues. Per germline, CDR1 DFQATT and CDR2 SNEGSKA (reference sequence). V lost 6 bases to trimming and J lost 0 bases, with 13 bases between them. The CDR3 coding sequence is TGCAGTGCCACGCGGGACTCAAGCACAGATACGCAGTATTTT. This codes for CSATRDSSTDTQYF.

This clonotype came up a few times. The chain links TRBV23-1 to TRBJ1-6, with D possibly matching TRBD1 (5 bases). TRBV23-1 is known as an ORF, though its function is uncertain. V gave up 3 bases and J gave up 5 bases, with 11 bases separating them. The CDR3 is 15 residues long. CDR3 residues: CASSQGHRNNSPLHF. The CDR3 coding sequence is TGCGCCAGCAGTCAGGGGCACAGGAATAATTCACCCCTCCACTTT.

A few counts support this clonotype. The chain links TRBV4-1 to TRBJ1-5, with unresolved D. CDR3 length: 15 amino acids. V was cut by 0 bases and J by 0 bases, with 6 bases left in between. Germline V gives CDR1 MGHRA, CDR2 YSYEKL. As DNA, the CDR3 is TGCGCCAGCAGCCAAGACGGATATAGCAATCAGCCCCAGCATTTT. Its protein is CASSQDGYSNQPQHF.